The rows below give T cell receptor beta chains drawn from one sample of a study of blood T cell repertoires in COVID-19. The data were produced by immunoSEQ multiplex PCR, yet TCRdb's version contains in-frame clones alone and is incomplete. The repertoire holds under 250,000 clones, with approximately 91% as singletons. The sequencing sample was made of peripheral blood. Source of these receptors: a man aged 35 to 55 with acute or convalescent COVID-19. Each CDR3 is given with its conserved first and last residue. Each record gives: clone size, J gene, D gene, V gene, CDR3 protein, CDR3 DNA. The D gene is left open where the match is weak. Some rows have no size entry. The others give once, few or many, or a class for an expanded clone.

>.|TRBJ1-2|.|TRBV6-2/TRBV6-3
CASSYPGLNYGYTF
TGTGCCAGCAGTTATCCGGGATTGAACTATGGCTACACCTTC
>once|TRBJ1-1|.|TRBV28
CASSFPLQGRDTEAFF
TGTGCCAGCAGTTTCCCCCTGCAGGGCCGGGACACTGAAGCTTTCTTT
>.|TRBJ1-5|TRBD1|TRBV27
CATSGTGGNQPQHF
TGTGCCACCTCCGGGACAGGGGGCAATCAGCCCCAGCATTTT
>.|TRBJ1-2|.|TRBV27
CASRGPYGYTF
TGTGCCAGCAGGGGGCCTTATGGCTACACCTTC
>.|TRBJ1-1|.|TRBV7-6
CASSSLERAEAFF
TGTGCCAGCAGCTCTCTCGAACGGGCTGAAGCTTTCTTT
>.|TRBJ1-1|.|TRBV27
CASRYRVWENTEAFF
TGTGCCAGCCGATACAGGGTCTGGGAAAACACTGAAGCTTTCTTT
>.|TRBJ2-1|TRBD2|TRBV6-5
CASSYSTSGAFYEQFF
TGTGCCAGCAGTTACTCGACTAGCGGGGCGTTCTATGAGCAGTTCTTC
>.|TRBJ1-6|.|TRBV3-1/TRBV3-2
CASSQDSYNSPLHF
TGTGCCAGCAGCCAAGACAGCTATAATTCACCCCTCCACTTT
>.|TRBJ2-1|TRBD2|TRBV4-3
CASSPGTTDHREQFF
TGCGCCAGCAGCCCCGGGACTACCGACCACAGAGAGCAGTTCTTC
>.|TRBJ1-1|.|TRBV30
CAWSQQDTEAFF
TGTGCCTGGAGTCAACAGGACACTGAAGCTTTCTTT
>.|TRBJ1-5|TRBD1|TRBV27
CASRPTGGSNQPQHF
TGTGCCAGCAGGCCCACAGGGGGCAGCAATCAGCCCCAGCATTTT
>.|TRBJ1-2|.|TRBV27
CASSPRRGGAGGYTF
TGTGCCAGCAGTCCCCGCCGCGGAGGGGCTGGAGGCTACACCTTC
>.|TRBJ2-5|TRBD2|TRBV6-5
CASSYGGGSYQETQYF
TGTGCCAGCAGTTACGGCGGGGGGTCGTACCAAGAGACCCAGTACTTC
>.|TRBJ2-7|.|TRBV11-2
CASSLGGMGASYEQYF
TGTGCCAGCAGCTTAGGAGGTATGGGGGCCTCCTACGAGCAGTACTTC
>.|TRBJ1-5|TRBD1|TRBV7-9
CASSLSGGDQPQHF
TGTGCCAGCAGCTTATCAGGGGGCGACCAGCCCCAGCATTTT
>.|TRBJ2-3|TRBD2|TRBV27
CASSKLATSTDTQYF
TGTGCCAGCAGCAAACTAGCGACTAGCACAGATACGCAGTATTTT
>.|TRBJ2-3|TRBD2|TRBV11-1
CASSQLAGASTDTQYF
TGTGCCAGCAGCCAACTAGCGGGAGCGAGCACAGATACGCAGTATTTT
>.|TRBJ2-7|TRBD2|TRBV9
CASSVGGFSSYEQYF
TGTGCCAGCAGCGTGGGGGGGTTTTCGTCCTACGAGCAGTACTTC